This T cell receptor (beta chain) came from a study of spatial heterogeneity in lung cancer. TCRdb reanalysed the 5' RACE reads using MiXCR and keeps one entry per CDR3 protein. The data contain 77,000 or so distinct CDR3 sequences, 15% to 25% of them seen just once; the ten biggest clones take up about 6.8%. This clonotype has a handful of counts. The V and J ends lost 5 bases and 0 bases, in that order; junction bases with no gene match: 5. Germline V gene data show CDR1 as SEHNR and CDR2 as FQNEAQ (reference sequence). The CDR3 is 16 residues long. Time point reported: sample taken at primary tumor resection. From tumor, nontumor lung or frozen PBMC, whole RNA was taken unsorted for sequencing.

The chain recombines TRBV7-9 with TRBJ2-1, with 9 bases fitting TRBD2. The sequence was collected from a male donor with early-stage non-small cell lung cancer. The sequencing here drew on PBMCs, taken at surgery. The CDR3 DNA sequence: TGTGCCAGCAGCCCAACTAGCGGGTCCTCCTACAATGAGCAGTTCTTC. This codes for CASSPTSGSSYNEQFF.